This TCR beta chain was captured by sequencing in a study of human T cells and chemical hapten exposure. Time point indicated: patch test 3, about 24 weeks after DPC sensitization. Treatment in this sample: therapeutic diphenylcyclopropenone sensitization with weekly scalp DPC. Using its own MiXCR run on the RACE reads, TCRdb lists one record per CDR3 protein. The sample comprises roughly 50,000 distinct CDR3 sequences, 9.9% of which are singletons, and approximately 15% rests with the top ten. The V and J ends lost 2 bases and 4 bases, in that order; junction bases with no gene match: 1. The CDR3 covers 14 residues. Germline CDR1 MRHNA, CDR2 SNTAGT. This clonotype occurred a few times.

The sample here was whole blood, taken in connection with sensitization to the hapten diphenylcyclopropenone (DPC). The TCR comes from a woman between 40 and 50 years old with alopecia areata. Some clones in this sample may be carry-over from other donors' samples. The chain uses TRBV6-4 and TRBJ2-3; TRBD2 matches at 9 bases. CDR3 region: CASSDAGGPDTQYF. CDR3 in DNA: TGTGCCAGCAGTGACGCGGGGGGGCCAGATACGCAGTATTTT.